Listed below are T cell receptor beta chains from one sample, sequenced in a study of blood T cell repertoires in COVID-19. Sequencing was performed with immunoSEQ multiplex PCR; in TCRdb, only in-frame clones are kept and a portion is missing. The table records 300,000 or so clones, roughly 85% of them present only once. Input material: PBMCs or T cells enriched from blood (not recorded which). The receptors shown here come from a woman aged 40 to 50 with acute COVID-19. The CDR3 runs from the conserved cysteine through the conserved F or W. A D gene is named only where the DNA matches it firmly. Not every row has a clone size; where given, it reads once, few, many or a size class.

size: .
V: TRBV7-2
J: TRBJ1-1
D: .
DNA: TGTGCCAGCAGCTTAGAGGACGCGGGGCTGAACACTGAAGCTTTCTTT
CDR3: CASSLEDAGLNTEAFF

size: .
V: TRBV7-9
J: TRBJ1-2
D: TRBD1
DNA: TGTGCCAGCAGCTCGTGGACAGGGCTAGTCTATGGCTACACCTTC
CDR3: CASSSWTGLVYGYTF

size: .
V: TRBV2
J: TRBJ1-4
D: TRBD1
DNA: TGTGCCAGCAGGGAGACAGGGTTGGGGGAAAAACTGTTTTTT
CDR3: CASRETGLGEKLFF

size: .
V: TRBV14
J: TRBJ2-7
D: .
DNA: TGTGCCAGCAGCCAAGCCGGGTTCACGTACGAGCAGTACTTC
CDR3: CASSQAGFTYEQYF

size: .
V: TRBV28
J: TRBJ2-3
D: .
DNA: TGTGCCAGCAGTGGGAGCAACCCTGGGGGCACAGATACGCAGTATTTT
CDR3: CASSGSNPGGTDTQYF

size: .
V: TRBV9
J: TRBJ2-5
D: TRBD2
DNA: TGTGCCAGCAGCGGAATACCGGGACTAGCGGGAGTAATAGTAGAGACCCAGTACTTC
CDR3: CASSGIPGLAGVIVETQYF

size: .
V: TRBV5-1
J: TRBJ1-5
D: TRBD1
DNA: TGCGCCAGCAGCCTAACCGGGACAGAAAGTCAGCCCCAGCATTTT
CDR3: CASSLTGTESQPQHF

size: .
V: TRBV18
J: TRBJ1-2
D: .
DNA: TGTGCCAGCTCAGCCTACAACTATGGCTACACCTTC
CDR3: CASSAYNYGYTF

size: once
V: TRBV4-3
J: TRBJ1-1
D: TRBD1
DNA: TGCGCCACGGGGGACAGTATGAACACTGAAGCTTTCTTT
CDR3: CATGDSMNTEAFF

size: .
V: TRBV7-2
J: TRBJ2-7
D: TRBD1
DNA: TGTGCCAGCAGCTCGACAGGGGGAGAAGTAGAGCAGTACTTC
CDR3: CASSSTGGEVEQYF

size: .
V: TRBV27
J: TRBJ1-2
D: .
DNA: TGTGCCAGCACCGTTAGGCAGGGCCCCTATGGCTACACCTTC
CDR3: CASTVRQGPYGYTF

size: .
V: TRBV19
J: TRBJ1-5
D: TRBD1
DNA: TGTGCCAGTAGTATAGGGGGGACAGGGCATCAGCCCCAGCATTTT
CDR3: CASSIGGTGHQPQHF

size: .
V: TRBV15
J: TRBJ1-5
D: .
DNA: TGTGCCACCAGCCGGAGTATCGTCGGGGAGTTGGGTCAGCCCCAGCATTTT
CDR3: CATSRSIVGELGQPQHF

size: .
V: TRBV14
J: TRBJ1-1
D: .
DNA: TGTGCCAGCAGCCAAATTCAGGCGCGGGGGGCTTTCTTT
CDR3: CASSQIQARGAFF

size: .
V: TRBV18
J: TRBJ1-2
D: .
DNA: TGTGCCAGCTCACCCTCACAGGAAGGTGGCTACACCTTC
CDR3: CASSPSQEGGYTF

size: .
V: TRBV7-6
J: TRBJ2-7
D: TRBD1
DNA: TGTGCCAGCAGCCGAGACAGGGATTACGAGCAGTACTTC
CDR3: CASSRDRDYEQYF

size: .
V: TRBV7-2
J: TRBJ1-1
D: TRBD1
DNA: TGTGCCAGCAGCTTGAGACAGGGTGAAGCTTTCTTT
CDR3: CASSLRQGEAFF

size: once
V: TRBV18
J: TRBJ2-7
D: .
DNA: TGTGCCAGCTCACCCCCGACAGGCACCTACGAGCAGTACTTC
CDR3: CASSPPTGTYEQYF

size: once
V: TRBV5-1
J: TRBJ2-1
D: TRBD1
DNA: TGCGCCAGCAGCTCGGGACAGACCTCCTACAATGAGCAGTTCTTC
CDR3: CASSSGQTSYNEQFF

size: .
V: TRBV5-6
J: TRBJ1-6
D: TRBD1
DNA: TGTGCCAGCAGCCGAATACGACAGGGGGCAGATTCACCCCTCCACTTT
CDR3: CASSRIRQGADSPLHF

size: .
V: TRBV27
J: TRBJ2-3
D: .
DNA: TGTGCCAGCAGTCAGACTAGAATCTCAGATACGCAGTATTTT
CDR3: CASSQTRISDTQYF

size: few
V: TRBV9
J: TRBJ1-3
D: .
DNA: TGTGCCAGCAGCGTAGTTCCCTCCGGGGGAAACACCATATATTTT
CDR3: CASSVVPSGGNTIYF

size: .
V: TRBV4-3
J: TRBJ2-1
D: TRBD2
DNA: TGCGCCAGCAGCCAGGGGACTAGCGGGGTAAATGAGCAGTTCTTC
CDR3: CASSQGTSGVNEQFF

size: .
V: TRBV6-2/TRBV6-3
J: TRBJ1-5
D: TRBD1
DNA: TGTGCCAGCAGTTACGGGACAGGGTTTTCCAACAATCAGCCCCAGCATTTT
CDR3: CASSYGTGFSNNQPQHF

size: .
V: TRBV6-5
J: TRBJ2-4
D: .
DNA: TGTGCCAGCAGTCGGACAGCGTTAGCCAAAAACATTCAGTACTTC
CDR3: CASSRTALAKNIQYF

size: few
V: TRBV2
J: TRBJ2-2
D: .
DNA: TGTGCCACCAAGAACACCGGGGAGCTGTTTTTT
CDR3: CATKNTGELFF

size: .
V: TRBV4-2
J: TRBJ2-1
D: .
DNA: TGTGCCAGCAGCCAAGCCATCGGGGAGAGCTCCTACAATGAGCAGTTCTTC
CDR3: CASSQAIGESSYNEQFF

size: .
V: TRBV12-3/TRBV12-4
J: TRBJ1-2
D: TRBD1
DNA: TGTGCCAGCAGTTGGGACAGCTATGGCTACACCTTC
CDR3: CASSWDSYGYTF

size: few
V: TRBV25-1
J: TRBJ2-7
D: .
DNA: TGTGCCAGCAGTGCCTCGGGGATGGTACGCTCCTACGAGCAGTACTTC
CDR3: CASSASGMVRSYEQYF

size: .
V: TRBV4-2
J: TRBJ1-5
D: .
DNA: TGTGCCAGCAGCCAAGATATTAATCAGCCCCAGCATTTT
CDR3: CASSQDINQPQHF

size: .
V: TRBV19
J: TRBJ1-2
D: TRBD1
DNA: TGTGCCAGTAGTATCAGACAGGGAATCTATGGCTACACCTTC
CDR3: CASSIRQGIYGYTF

size: .
V: TRBV4-3
J: TRBJ2-7
D: .
DNA: TGCGCCAGCAGCCTACAGAGCGCAGGGGACTACGAGCAGTACTTC
CDR3: CASSLQSAGDYEQYF

size: .
V: TRBV11-2
J: TRBJ1-2
D: TRBD1
DNA: TGTGCCAGCAGCACCGGGGACAGGACTAACTATGGCTACACCTTC
CDR3: CASSTGDRTNYGYTF

size: .
V: TRBV6-2/TRBV6-3
J: TRBJ1-3
D: TRBD1
DNA: TGTGCCAGCAGCCCAAGGACAGGGAGCTCTGGAAACACCATATATTTT
CDR3: CASSPRTGSSGNTIYF

size: .
V: TRBV7-2
J: TRBJ2-7
D: TRBD2
DNA: TGTGCCAGCAGCTCCACGCCCGGGACTAGTTTCGCCTACGAGCAGTACTTC
CDR3: CASSSTPGTSFAYEQYF

size: .
V: TRBV19
J: TRBJ1-2
D: .
DNA: TGTGCCAGTAGTATTTTGGGACTTGCTAACTATGGCTACACCTTC
CDR3: CASSILGLANYGYTF

size: .
V: TRBV29-1
J: TRBJ1-1
D: TRBD1
DNA: TGCAGCGCGAGTTCCCGGGACAGGGCCACTGAAGCTTTCTTT
CDR3: CSASSRDRATEAFF

size: .
V: TRBV7-6
J: TRBJ2-1
D: .
DNA: TGTGCCAGCAGCTTAGAAAACGTTCGGGTCAACAATGAGCAGTTCTTC
CDR3: CASSLENVRVNNEQFF

size: few
V: TRBV5-6
J: TRBJ2-4
D: .
DNA: TGTGCCAGCAGCCGCCCCGGGAACCCGCTTAGGGACATTCAGTACTTC
CDR3: CASSRPGNPLRDIQYF

size: .
V: TRBV19
J: TRBJ1-2
D: .
DNA: TGTGCCAGTAGTATGGAGCCTTCAGGGATTAACTATGGCTACACCTTC
CDR3: CASSMEPSGINYGYTF

size: .
V: TRBV11-1
J: TRBJ2-7
D: .
DNA: TGTGCCAGCAGCTCTGACAGGACTTACGAGCAGTACTTC
CDR3: CASSSDRTYEQYF

size: few
V: TRBV7-8
J: TRBJ2-3
D: .
DNA: TGTGCCAGCAGCTTAGTTCAGGGGGATACGCAGTATTTT
CDR3: CASSLVQGDTQYF